Following are 32 T cell receptor beta chains from one sample sequenced in a study of PD-L1 blockade in urothelial cancer. TCRdb keeps only in-frame clones here, not all; method: immunoSEQ multiplex PCR. The data contain roughly 100,000 clones, around four fifths of them seen just once; the ten biggest clones take up approximately 8.4%. Specified time point: peripheral blood 6 weeks after treatment start. This specimen consisted of PBMCs, obtained around atezolizumab (anti-PD-L1) treatment. The receptors derive from a man aged 65 to 79 with urothelial cancer.

This chain joins TRBV6-5 and TRBJ2-7; 7 bases are a match to TRBD1. Germline assignment: CDR1 MNHEY and CDR2 SVGAGI. The CDR3 runs 15 residues. V gave up 6 bases and J gave up 5 bases; unmatched junction bases: 13. CDR3 coding DNA: TGTGCCAGCAGGGCTGACAGGGCCCTGAAGGACGAGCAGTACTTC. Residues: CASRADRALKDEQYF.

The CDR3 spells CASTPGVAADTQYF. The CDR3, as DNA: TGTGCCAGCACCCCAGGGGTGGCAGCAGATACGCAGTATTTT. The chain carries TRBV7-2 and TRBJ2-3; perhaps TRBD1 as D (6 bases). Germline V gene data show CDR1 as SGHTA and CDR2 as FQGNSA. This CDR3 region has 14 residues. The ends were cut back, 7 bases at V and 4 bases at J, with 15 bases in the middle.

The V call is TRBV9, the J call TRBJ2-3; 7 positions agree with TRBD2. Trimming took 4 bases from V and 6 from J; bases not matched to a gene: 5. The CDR3 loop spans 13 amino acids. The germline V gene has CDR1 SGDLS and CDR2 YYNGEE. This chain's CDR3 is CASSPSGVDTQYF. The CDR3 nucleotides read TGTGCCAGCAGCCCCAGCGGGGTGGATACGCAGTATTTT.

There are many counts of this clone. This chain uses TRBV7-9 with TRBJ2-7; D might be TRBD1 (5 bases). The CDR3 contains 13 residues. The germline V and J ends were trimmed by 1 base and 7 bases, with 11 bases remaining between them. CDR1 is SEHNR and CDR2 is FQNEAQ in the germline V gene (reference sequence). The CDR3 DNA sequence: TGTGCCAGCAGCTTAGGTCAGGGATGGGAGCAGTACTTC. It specifies CASSLGQGWEQYF.

The chain joins TRBV25-1 to TRBJ2-3; 16 bases agree with TRBD2. This CDR3 spans 15 amino acids. Germline CDR1 MGHDK, CDR2 SYGVNS. The V and J ends lost 8 bases and 8 bases, in that order; junction bases with no gene match: 7. The CDR3, as DNA: TGTGCCAGCGGGGGGACTAGCGGGGGGGCAGGTACGCAGTATTTT. Translating gives CASGGTSGGAGTQYF.

V gene TRBV5-4 combines with J gene TRBJ2-1; 13 bases are a match to TRBD2. The V segment lost 2 bases and the J segment 5 bases; nucleotides outside the gene matches: 4. Germline V gene sequence: CDR1 SGHNT, CDR2 YYREEE (reference sequence). This CDR3 contains 16 residues. The CDR3 DNA reads TGTGCCAGCAGCTTTGGACTAGCGGGGGTCGACAATGAGCAGTTCTTC. Encoded protein: CASSFGLAGVDNEQFF. The whole variable domain, remainder taken from reference TRBV5-4 and TRBJ2-1, is ETGVTQSPTHLIKTRGQQVTLRCSSQSGHNTVSWYQQALGQGPQFIFQYYREEENGRGNFPPRFSGLQFPNYSSELNVNALELDDSALYLCASSFGLAGVDNEQFFGPGTRLTVL.

The chain carries TRBV28 and TRBJ1-1, with D unresolved. V was cut by 9 bases and J by 0 bases, with 11 bases left in between. The CDR3 spans 13 residues. Germline CDR1 reads MDHEN; CDR2 reads SYDVKM. The CDR3 coding sequence is TGTGCCAGTAAAAGAGGGTTGAACACTGAAGCTTTCTTT. As protein: CASKRGLNTEAFF.

The genes are TRBV7-8 and TRBJ2-7; 10 bases line up with TRBD2. Germline CDR1 is SGHVS and CDR2 is FQNEAQ. The trim removed 0 bases at V and 1 base at J, leaving 3 bases unmatched. The CDR3 sequence is 16 residues long. This chain's CDR3 is CASSLARTSGSYEQYF. The CDR3 region has the DNA TGTGCCAGCAGCTTAGCGAGGACTAGCGGATCCTACGAGCAGTACTTC.

The table lists this clone with a few counts. The V gene is TRBV5-4, the J gene TRBJ2-7; weak D call: TRBD2 (6 bases). The V end lost 4 bases, the J end lost 0 bases, and 14 bases lay between the germline ends. This CDR3 is 15 amino acids long. CDR1 and CDR2 from the germline V gene are SGHNT and YYREEE (reference sequence). CDR3 nucleotides: TGTGCCAGCAGCGTAGGGACTCCAAGCTCCTACGAGCAGTACTTC. Amino acids: CASSVGTPSSYEQYF.

This clone occurred once. The chain is built from TRBV9 and TRBJ2-2; 7 bases match TRBD1. The CDR3 covers 15 residues. V lost 0 bases, J lost 3 bases, and 2 bases stayed unmatched. Germline-derived CDR1 and CDR2 are SGDLS and YYNGEE. The CDR3 protein is CASSVAGTDTGELFF. CDR3 DNA: TGTGCCAGCAGCGTAGCAGGGACAGACACCGGGGAGCTGTTTTTT.

This sequence joins TRBV6-1 and TRBJ2-1, with 7 bases fitting TRBD1. J was trimmed by 7 bases and V by 4 bases; bases with no gene match: 13. The germline CDR1 and CDR2 sequences are MNHNS and SASEGT. The CDR3 runs 16 residues. The CDR3 coding sequence is TGTGCCAGCAGTGGGGGTGAGGGGGCGGTAAGGAATGAGCAGTTCTTC. Its translation: CASSGGEGAVRNEQFF.

V is TRBV4-1 and J is TRBJ1-5; D possibly corresponds to TRBD1 (5 bases). V was pared by 4 bases and J by 0 bases, with 19 bases between. CDR1 is MGHRA, CDR2 YSYEKL, per germline. This CDR3 has 18 amino acids. CDR3 DNA sequence: TGCGCCAGCAGCCCGACAGAACTACGATCTAATAGCAATCAGCCCCAGCATTTT. Translating it yields CASSPTELRSNSNQPQHF.

This clone has more than one count but fewer than ten. This rearrangement joins TRBV7-9 to TRBJ2-5, with D tentatively TRBD1 (6 bases). The CDR3 has 14 amino acids. From germline, CDR1 is SEHNR and CDR2 FQNEAQ (reference sequence). V gave up 0 bases and J gave up 5 bases, with 10 bases separating them. CDR3 sequence reads: CASSLADRRETQYF. CDR3 bases: TGTGCCAGCAGCTTAGCCGACAGGAGGGAGACCCAGTACTTC.

The V call is TRBV7-9, the J call TRBJ2-3, with unresolved D. This CDR3 spans 12 amino acids. V gave up 6 bases and J gave up 2 bases, with 6 bases separating them. From germline, CDR1 is SEHNR and CDR2 FQNEAQ (reference sequence). The DNA for the CDR3 is TGTGCCAGCAGTACTGTCACAGATACGCAGTATTTT. Its protein is CASSTVTDTQYF.

The chain recombines TRBV5-6 with TRBJ1-2, with 7 bases that match TRBD1. Germline CDR1 and CDR2: SGHDT and YYEEEE. Trimming took 5 bases from V and 0 from J; bases not matched to a gene: 7. The CDR3 covers 15 residues. CDR3 amino acids: CASSPTGVPNYGYTF. In DNA, the CDR3 is TGTGCCAGCAGTCCAACAGGGGTGCCTAACTATGGCTACACCTTC.

The rearrangement joins TRBV9 to TRBJ2-2; 8 nucleotides match TRBD2. The CDR3 is 14 amino acids. Germline lookup yields CDR1 SGDLS and CDR2 YYNGEE. With V trimmed by 7 bases and J by 3 bases, 5 bases remained unmatched. The CDR3 sequence: CASGGLAHTGELFF. The CDR3 nucleotides read TGTGCCAGCGGAGGACTAGCCCACACCGGGGAGCTGTTTTTT.

The genes are TRBV2 and TRBJ1-2; TRBD1 matches at 9 bases. V shed 7 bases and J 5 bases; nucleotides not matched to a gene: 11. In germline, CDR1 is SNHLY, CDR2 FYNNEI. This CDR3 is built from 15 residues. CDR3 coding DNA: TGTGCCAGCACCTATCAGGACAGGGGAAAGTATGGCTACACCTTC. As protein: CASTYQDRGKYGYTF.

This clone was seen just once. The V and J genes are TRBV5-4 and TRBJ1-1, with TRBD1 matching 8 bases. Germline V gives CDR1 SGHNT, CDR2 YYREEE (reference sequence). This CDR3 contains 14 residues. Trimming removed 3 bases from V and 6 bases from J; junction bases left unmatched: 7. CDR3 sequence (DNA): TGTGCCAGCAGCTCCGACAGGGGTGGGGCTGAAGCTTTCTTT. Its translation: CASSSDRGGAEAFF.

The chain uses TRBV4-2 and TRBJ1-4; no definite D call. V lost 3 bases and J lost 8, with 16 bases in between. The CDR3 loop spans 15 amino acids. The germline V gene encodes CDR1 LGHNA and CDR2 YNFKEQ. CDR3 loop: CASSHPGVEGEKLFF. The CDR3 bases are TGTGCCAGCAGCCATCCCGGGGTGGAGGGAGAAAAACTGTTTTTT.

The chain has TRBV27 and TRBJ2-5, with D maybe TRBD2 (6 bases). The ends were cut back, 3 bases at V and 4 bases at J, with 21 bases in the middle. Germline V CDR1 and CDR2: MNHEY, SMNVEV (reference sequence). The CDR3 consists of 17 residues. The CDR3 protein is CASSFRPKPTGAETQYF. In nucleotides, the CDR3 is TGTGCCAGCAGTTTCCGCCCGAAACCAACGGGAGCAGAGACCCAGTACTTC.

The chain links TRBV15 to TRBJ2-1, with 9 positions matching TRBD2. After removal of 5 bases from V and 3 bases from J, the junction contained 14 bases not matched to a gene. The CDR3 is 18 residues long. The germline gives CDR1 LNHNV, CDR2 YYDKDF (reference sequence). CDR3 sequence: CATSPPLRAGGHYNEQFF. Here the CDR3 DNA reads TGTGCCACCAGCCCCCCTCTCAGAGCGGGGGGACACTACAATGAGCAGTTCTTC.

The V call is TRBV9, the J call TRBJ1-5; maybe TRBD1 (6 bases). The CDR3 sequence is 15 residues long. V was cut by 4 bases and J by 3 bases, with 14 bases left in between. Germline loops: CDR1 SGDLS, CDR2 YYNGEE. The CDR3 spells CASSPDGQHNQPQHF. Written as DNA, the CDR3 is TGTGCCAGCAGCCCGGACGGACAGCACAATCAGCCCCAGCATTTT.

The V call is TRBV6-1, the J call TRBJ2-7, with TRBD1 matching over 7 bases. CDR1 and CDR2 (germline): MNHNS, SASEGT. The CDR3 length is 13 residues. The V segment lost 8 bases and the J segment 2 bases; nucleotides outside the gene matches: 6. Here the CDR3 reads CASGRDSTYEQYF. CDR3 coding DNA: TGTGCCAGCGGCCGGGACAGTACCTACGAGCAGTACTTC.

The chain combines TRBV6-5 with TRBJ1-1; no reliable D call. The CDR3 runs to 11 residues. Trimming pared 6 bases from V and 7 bases from J, leaving 9 bases between. CDR1 MNHEY and CDR2 SVGAGI come from the germline V gene. The CDR3 nucleotides read TGTGCCAGCAGCCAGGAACTTGAAGCTTTCTTT. This sequence encodes CASSQELEAFF.

The rearrangement uses TRBV5-1 and TRBJ2-3; D is ambiguous. Trimming removed 0 bases at V and 3 bases at J, with 8 bases between. This CDR3 is 14 amino acids long. CDR1 is SGHRS and CDR2 is YFSETQ in the germline V gene. Here the CDR3 reads CASSLAVRTDTQYF. As DNA, the CDR3 is TGCGCCAGCAGCTTGGCGGTGCGGACAGATACGCAGTATTTT.

This rearrangement joins TRBV18 to TRBJ2-5, with 9 bases lining up with TRBD2. Looked up from germline, CDR1 is KGHSH and CDR2 is LQKENI. The CDR3 totals 17 residues. V lost 3 bases and J lost 2; bases outside the gene matches: 10. The CDR3 coding sequence is TGTGCCAGCTCACCTGGGTTGTCTAGCGGGATACAAGAGACCCAGTACTTC. Translation: CASSPGLSSGIQETQYF.

The chain combines TRBV7-9 with TRBJ2-1; 15 bases line up with TRBD2. The CDR3 consists of 16 residues. The germline CDR1 and CDR2 sequences are SEHNR and FQNEAQ (reference sequence). Unmatched junction bases numbered 6, after V lost 8 bases and J lost 4 bases. As DNA, the CDR3 is TGTGCCAGCGGAGGACTAGCGGGGGGGGGTTACAATGAGCAGTTCTTC. This sequence encodes CASGGLAGGGYNEQFF.

This sequence joins TRBV10-2 and TRBJ2-7; D call uncertain. The CDR3 extends over 15 amino acids. The germline V gene encodes CDR1 WSHSY and CDR2 SAAADI. Trimming shortened V by 8 bases and J by 1 base, and 18 bases separated the two germline ends. For the CDR3, the DNA is TGCGCCAGCTGCGACACATTTAGGTTATCCTACGAGCAGTACTTC. Protein product: CASCDTFRLSYEQYF.

This chain joins TRBV18 and TRBJ1-2; 10 nucleotides agree with TRBD1. Trimming took 3 bases from V and 7 from J; bases not matched to a gene: 5. Germline V gene sequence: CDR1 KGHSH, CDR2 LQKENI. The CDR3 spans 14 residues. CDR3 DNA sequence: TGTGCCAGCTCACCCTTGGACAGGGGGTTTGGCTACACCTTC. Protein product: CASSPLDRGFGYTF. The complete variable domain, with remaining parts taken from reference TRBV18 and TRBJ1-2, reads NAGVMQNPRHLVRRRGQEARLRCSPMKGHSHVYWYRQLPEEGLKFMVYLQKENIIDESGMPKERFSAEFPKEGPSILRIQQVVRGDSAAYFCASSPLDRGFGYTFGSGTRLTVV.

This clone is a singleton in its sample. The chain joins TRBV7-2 to TRBJ1-2; TRBD1 is a possible D gene (6 bases). In germline, CDR1 is SGHTA, CDR2 FQGNSA. The V end lost 0 bases, the J end lost 12 bases, and 29 bases lay between the germline ends. The CDR3 consists of 18 residues. Here the CDR3 DNA reads TGTGCCAGCAGCTTAGCGGGGGGCAGCACCGGGACTATGGCTACCGACACCTTC. Protein product: CASSLAGGSTGTMATDTF. The whole variable domain, filled in from reference TRBV7-2 and TRBJ1-2, reads GAGVSQSPSNKVTEKGKDVELRCDPISGHTALYWYRQSLGQGLEFLIYFQGNSAPDKSGLPSDRFSAERTGGSVSTLTIQRTQQEDSAVYLCASSLAGGSTGTMATDTFGSGTRLTVV.

This chain uses TRBV6-5 with TRBJ2-7, with D maybe TRBD2 (7 bases). This CDR3 is built from 15 residues. Germline assignment: CDR1 MNHEY and CDR2 SVGAGI. V was clipped by 6 bases and J by 4 bases, with 19 bases between them. The CDR3 nucleotides are TGTGCCAGCAGATCCCATGCGGGGGCCTCATACGAGCAGTACTTC. Encoded protein: CASRSHAGASYEQYF.

The gene calls are TRBV6-1 and TRBJ2-3; 7 bases align to TRBD1. Germline CDR1 is MNHNS and CDR2 is SASEGT. V was pared by 2 bases and J by 10 bases, with 9 bases of the junction left unmatched. CDR3 length: 14 amino acids. The CDR3 region is CASSELPTGVAQYF. The CDR3 DNA reads as TGTGCCAGCAGTGAACTACCAACAGGGGTTGCGCAGTATTTT.